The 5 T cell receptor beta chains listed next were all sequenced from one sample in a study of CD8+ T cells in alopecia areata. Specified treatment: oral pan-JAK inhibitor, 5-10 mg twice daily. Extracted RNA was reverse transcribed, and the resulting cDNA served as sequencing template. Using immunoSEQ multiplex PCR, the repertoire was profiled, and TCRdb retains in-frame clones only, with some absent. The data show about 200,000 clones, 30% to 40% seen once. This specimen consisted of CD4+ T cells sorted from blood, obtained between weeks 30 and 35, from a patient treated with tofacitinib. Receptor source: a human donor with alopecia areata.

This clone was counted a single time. The CDR3 here is CASSLIGQGFEQFF. CDR3 DNA sequence: TGCGCCAGCAGCTTGATTGGACAGGGGTTTGAGCAGTTCTTC. The rearrangement links TRBV5-1 to TRBJ2-1, with 9 bases lining up with TRBD1. CDR3 size: 14 residues. V was pared by 1 base and J by 9 bases, with 5 bases of the junction left unmatched. In germline, CDR1 is SGHRS, CDR2 YFSETQ.

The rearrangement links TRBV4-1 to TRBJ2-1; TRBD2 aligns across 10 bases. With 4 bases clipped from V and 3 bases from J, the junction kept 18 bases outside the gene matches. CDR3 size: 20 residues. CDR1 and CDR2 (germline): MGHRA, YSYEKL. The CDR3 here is CASSLWRGRQREGNYNEQFF. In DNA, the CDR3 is TGCGCCAGCAGCCTATGGAGGGGAAGACAGCGGGAGGGAAACTACAATGAGCAGTTCTTC.

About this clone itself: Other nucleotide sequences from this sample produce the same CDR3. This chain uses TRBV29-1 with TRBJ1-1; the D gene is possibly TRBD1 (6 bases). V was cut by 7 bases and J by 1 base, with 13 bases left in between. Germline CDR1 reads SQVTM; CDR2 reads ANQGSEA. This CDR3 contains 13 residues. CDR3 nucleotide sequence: TGCAGCGCGAGGGGGAGCGGGAACACTGAAGCTTTCTTT. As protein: CSARGSGNTEAFF.

This CDR3 reads CASSDGGGSYEQYF. In nucleotides, the CDR3 is TGTGCCAGCAGTGACGGGGGGGGCAGCTACGAGCAGTACTTC. The chain combines TRBV6-1 with TRBJ2-7; TRBD2 aligns across 8 bases. J gave up 3 bases and V 3 bases, and 4 bases lay outside the gene matches. There are 14 residues in the CDR3. Per the germline V gene, CDR1 is MNHNS and CDR2 is SASEGT.

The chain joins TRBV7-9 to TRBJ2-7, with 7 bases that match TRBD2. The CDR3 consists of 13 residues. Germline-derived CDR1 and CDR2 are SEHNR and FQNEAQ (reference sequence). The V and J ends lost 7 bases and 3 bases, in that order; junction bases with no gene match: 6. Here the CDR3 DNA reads TGTGCCAGCACCTGGGGACTACTCTACGAGCAGTACTTC. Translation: CASTWGLLYEQYF.